These T cell receptor beta chains were read from a single sample in a study of T cells in Graves' hyperthyroidism and ophthalmopathy. Using its own MiXCR run on the multiplex PCR reads, TCRdb lists one record per CDR3 protein. In the table there are fewer than 750,000 distinct CDR3 sequences, about 15% of which are singletons. Sequenced input: blood. These receptors all come from a woman in her 50s with Graves' ophthalmopathy. The CDR3 runs from the conserved cysteine through the conserved F or W. D genes are given only for firm matches. Only part of the rows carry a size: once, few, many, or a class if the clone is expanded.

>TRBV18|TRBJ1-2|NA|few
CASSSNEAGPPYQYGYTF
TGTGCCAGCTCATCTAATGAGGCGGGACCTCCTTATCAATATGGCTACACCTTC
>TRBV9|TRBJ2-3|NA|few
CASSPLSGTDTQYF
TGTGCCAGCAGCCCTCTCTCTGGCACGGATACGCAGTATTTT
>TRBV10-3|TRBJ2-5|TRBD2|few
CATRPYPGLAGEETQYF
TGTGCCACCAGGCCGTATCCAGGACTAGCGGGAGAAGAGACCCAGTACTTC
>TRBV13|TRBJ2-7|TRBD1|many
CASSWGTGISYEQYF
TGTGCCAGCAGCTGGGGGACAGGGATATCCTACGAGCAGTACTTC
>TRBV11-2|TRBJ2-1|NA|many
CASSKIIWEQFF
TGTGCCAGCAGTAAAATAATTTGGGAGCAGTTCTTC
>TRBV20-1|TRBJ1-5|NA|many
CSAQTGRSQPQHF
TGCAGTGCTCAAACAGGGAGGAGTCAGCCCCAGCATTTT
>TRBV7-9|TRBJ2-7|NA|few
CASSQLALNYGQYF
TGTGCCAGCAGCCAGCTAGCGCTGAACTACGGGCAGTACTTC
>TRBV28|TRBJ1-5|NA|many
CASRVRDRRSNQPQHF
TGTGCCAGTCGGGTCCGGGACCGAAGATCCAATCAGCCCCAGCATTTT
>TRBV29-1|TRBJ1-5|NA|many
CSVRQANQPQHF
TGCAGCGTTAGACAGGCTAATCAGCCCCAGCATTTT
>TRBV11-2|TRBJ1-1|TRBD1|NA
CASSLKYRGRGTEAFF
TGTGCCAGCAGCCTAAAATACAGGGGGAGAGGGACTGAAGCTTTCTTT
>TRBV7-9|TRBJ2-3|NA|many
CASSAVRQSTDTQYF
TGTGCCAGCAGCGCCGTGAGACAAAGCACAGATACGCAGTATTTT
>TRBV28|TRBJ2-7|NA|many
CASRGDSDEQYF
TGTGCCAGCAGGGGTGACAGTGACGAGCAGTACTTC
>TRBV11-2|TRBJ2-7|TRBD1|NA
CASSLDRRDRGPYEQYF
TGTGCCAGCAGCTTAGATCGCCGGGACAGGGGGCCCTACGAGCAGTACTTC
>TRBV10-3|TRBJ1-4|NA|NA
CATSRTTNEKLFF
TGTGCCACCTCCCGAACAACTAATGAAAAACTGTTTTTT
>TRBV6-1|TRBJ1-5|NA|NA
CASRPTHSSNQPQHF
TGTGCCAGCAGACCGACACACAGTAGCAATCAGCCCCAGCATTTT
>TRBV7-9|TRBJ2-7|TRBD1|many
CASSGQATYYEQYF
TGTGCCAGCAGTGGACAGGCCACATACTACGAGCAGTACTTC
>TRBV29-1|TRBJ2-7|TRBD2|few
CSVVGLAGEREQYF
TGCAGCGTCGTGGGACTAGCGGGAGAAAGGGAGCAGTACTTC
>TRBV18|TRBJ2-1|TRBD2|many
CASSPQLAGGSNEQFF
TGTGCCAGCAGCCCTCAACTAGCGGGAGGGTCGAATGAGCAGTTCTTC
>TRBV30|TRBJ2-3|NA|many
CAWRSLGSTDTQYF
TGTGCCTGGAGATCTCTCGGTAGCACAGATACGCAGTATTTT
>TRBV9|TRBJ1-6|NA|few
CASSPQTGHYNSPLHF
TGTGCCAGCAGCCCTCAGACAGGACACTATAATTCACCCCTCCACTTT
>TRBV27|TRBJ1-2|NA|few
CASSSGVGTF
TGTGCCAGCAGTTCAGGGGTCGGCACCTTC
>TRBV24-1|TRBJ1-2|NA|few
CATSDPNYQGHYGYTF
TGTGCCACCAGTGACCCTAATTACCAGGGGCACTATGGCTACACCTTC
>TRBV6-5|TRBJ2-7|TRBD1|NA
CASSFESGQGTYEQYF
TGTGCCAGCAGTTTCGAGTCGGGACAGGGGACCTACGAGCAGTACTTC
>TRBV12-3/TRBV12-4|TRBJ2-7|TRBD2|many
CASRHSGSTGYEQYF
TGTGCCAGCAGACATAGCGGGAGTACGGGGTACGAGCAGTACTTC
>TRBV20-1|TRBJ1-1|TRBD1|many
CSAQDRWRNTEAFF
TGCAGTGCTCAGGACAGGTGGCGGAACACTGAAGCTTTCTTT
>TRBV6-2/TRBV6-3|TRBJ2-2|NA|few
CASTAVHGGTGELFF
TGTGCCAGCACCGCTGTCCATGGGGGCACCGGGGAGCTGTTTTTT
>TRBV4-3|TRBJ1-5|NA|many
CASSQDSGVGQPQHF
TGCGCCAGCAGCCAAGATTCGGGGGTCGGTCAGCCCCAGCATTTT
>TRBV15|TRBJ2-5|TRBD1|many
CATSTGLGQGGTQYF
TGTGCCACCAGCACCGGACTGGGACAGGGGGGGACCCAGTACTTC
>TRBV12-3/TRBV12-4|TRBJ2-7|NA|many
CASTLFETESYEQYF
TGTGCCAGCACACTATTCGAGACAGAGTCCTACGAGCAGTACTTC
>TRBV7-6|TRBJ2-7|NA|NA
CASSAEVGRIHEQYF
TGTGCCAGCAGCGCCGAAGTAGGGCGGATCCACGAGCAGTACTTC
>TRBV15|TRBJ1-2|NA|many
CATRREGWNYGYTF
TGTGCCACCCGACGGGAGGGGTGGAACTATGGCTACACCTTC
>TRBV5-1|TRBJ2-1|NA|few
CASSPDSGTLNKQFF
TGCGCCAGCAGCCCGGATTCCGGGACTCTAAATAAGCAGTTCTTC
>TRBV7-2|TRBJ2-2|NA|NA
CASSLGGLGTGELFF
TGTGCCAGCAGCTTAGGGGGTTTGGGCACCGGGGAGCTGTTTTTT
>TRBV6-6|TRBJ1-1|NA|many
CASSYLQGTEAFF
TGTGCCAGCAGTTACCTTCAGGGGACTGAAGCTTTCTTT
>TRBV5-5|TRBJ2-7|TRBD2|many
CASSSRLAGGSYYEQYF
TGTGCCAGCAGCTCACGACTAGCGGGAGGTTCTTACTACGAGCAGTACTTC
>TRBV30|TRBJ2-1|TRBD2|few
CAWSVPPFGTRPLSGWADEQFF
TGTGCCTGGAGTGTACCGCCCTTCGGGACTAGACCACTCTCGGGTTGGGCTGATGAGCAGTTCTTC
>TRBV7-2|TRBJ2-1|NA|many
CASSLSFPVNNEQFF
TGTGCCAGCAGCTTATCTTTCCCCGTGAACAATGAGCAGTTCTTC
>TRBV5-1|TRBJ2-7|TRBD2|few
CASSLDAGGMPYEQYF
TGCGCCAGCAGCTTGGACGCGGGAGGGATGCCCTACGAGCAGTACTTC
>TRBV9|TRBJ2-2|NA|NA
CASSDDSVMVTGELFF
TGTGCCAGCAGCGACGATAGCGTGATGGTCACCGGGGAGCTGTTTTTT
>TRBV6-2/TRBV6-3|TRBJ2-7|TRBD2|NA
CASSYGWSGGSADEQYF
TGTGCCAGCAGTTACGGATGGTCTGGCGGGAGTGCCGACGAGCAGTACTTC
>TRBV20-1|TRBJ1-4|NA|few
CSGQRGDNEKLFF
TGCAGTGGGCAGAGGGGAGATAATGAAAAACTGTTTTTT
>TRBV20-1|TRBJ2-7|TRBD2|once
CSVTSGRSDEQYF
TGCAGTGTTACTAGCGGGAGGAGTGATGAGCAGTACTTC
>TRBV20-1|TRBJ1-2|NA|once
CSAWGGHSSFDYGYTF
TGCAGTGCTTGGGGGGGACACTCCTCGTTTGACTATGGCTACACCTTC
>TRBV6-1|TRBJ1-5|TRBD1|NA
CARSPGTGTNQPQHF
TGTGCCAGAAGTCCCGGGACAGGGACTAATCAGCCCCAGCATTTT
>TRBV7-2|TRBJ2-2|NA|many
CASSVRLVVGELFF
TGTGCCAGCAGCGTCAGACTAGTTGTCGGGGAGCTGTTTTTT
>TRBV19|TRBJ2-6|TRBD1|few
CASSTPTGYSGANVLTF
TGTGCCAGTAGTACCCCGACAGGGTATTCGGGGGCCAACGTCCTGACTTTC
>TRBV19|TRBJ1-1|NA|NA
CASSHNGREIEAFF
TGTGCCAGTAGTCACAATGGCAGGGAGATTGAAGCTTTCTTT
>TRBV12-5|TRBJ2-7|NA|many
CASGDGYEQYF
TGTGCTAGTGGGGACGGCTACGAGCAGTACTTC
>TRBV5-1|TRBJ2-5|TRBD2|few
CASSLGVGLAGEETQYF
TGCGCCAGCAGCTTGGGCGTGGGACTAGCGGGAGAAGAGACCCAGTACTTC
>TRBV7-3|TRBJ2-1|NA|many
CASSLTGGRNEQFF
TGTGCCAGCAGCTTAACTGGGGGTCGCAATGAGCAGTTCTTC
>TRBV4-3|TRBJ2-7|TRBD1|NA
CASSPSPSGQGEQQYF
TGCGCCAGCAGCCCCTCCCCTTCGGGACAGGGAGAACAGCAGTACTTC
>TRBV7-2|TRBJ2-3|TRBD1|NA
CASSPLRTGSTDTQYF
TGTGCCAGCAGCCCCTTGAGGACAGGGAGCACAGATACGCAGTATTTT
>TRBV5-1|TRBJ2-1|NA|many
CASRAEVAYNEQFF
TGCGCCAGCAGGGCCGAGGTTGCCTACAATGAGCAGTTCTTC
>TRBV7-8|TRBJ2-1|NA|many
CASSLLLHYNEQFF
TGTGCCAGCAGCTTATTACTCCACTACAATGAGCAGTTCTTC
>TRBV2|TRBJ2-3|TRBD2|many
CASHELAGAPPDTQYF
TGTGCCAGCCACGAACTAGCGGGAGCGCCTCCAGATACGCAGTATTTT